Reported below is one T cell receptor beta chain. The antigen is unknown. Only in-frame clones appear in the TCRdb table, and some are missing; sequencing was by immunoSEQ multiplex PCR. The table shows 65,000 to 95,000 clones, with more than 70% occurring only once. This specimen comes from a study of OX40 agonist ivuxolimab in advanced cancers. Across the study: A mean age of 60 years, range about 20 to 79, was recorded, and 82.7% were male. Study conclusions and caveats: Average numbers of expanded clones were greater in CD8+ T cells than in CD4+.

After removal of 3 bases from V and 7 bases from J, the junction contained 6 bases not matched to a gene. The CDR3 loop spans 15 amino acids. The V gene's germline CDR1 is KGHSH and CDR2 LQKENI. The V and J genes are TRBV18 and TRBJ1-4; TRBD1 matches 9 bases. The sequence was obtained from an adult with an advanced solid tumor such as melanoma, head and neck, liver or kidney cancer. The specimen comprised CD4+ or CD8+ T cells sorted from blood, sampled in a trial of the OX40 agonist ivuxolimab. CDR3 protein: CASSPMGQGSEKLFF. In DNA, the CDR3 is TGTGCCAGCTCACCTATGGGACAGGGATCTGAAAAACTGTTTTTT.